The clone carrying this TCR beta chain was seen a handful of times. The antigen is not known. This entry belongs to a study of CD8 T cells in ankylosing spondylitis. Study results and limitations: Typical of ankylosing spondylitis blood, it appeared, was a TCR beta motif of several highly homologous variants. Prior work had noted some motif variants in reactive arthritis blood and synovial fluid. Disease-linked clones proved CD8+ and comparatively uncommon in peripheral blood. Reportedly, disease-linked clones are significantly enriched in ankylosing spondylitis patients' matched synovial fluid.

Using quantitative 5'-RACE with molecular barcodes, the authors made TCR beta libraries. MiXCR, applied by TCRdb to the 5' RACE reads, yields one record per CDR3 protein. The sample comprises over 450,000 distinct CDR3 sequences, about 12% of which are singletons, and about 6.5% rests with the top ten. The germline V gene has CDR1 SGHRS and CDR2 YFSETQ. V lost 0 bases, J lost 6 bases, and 7 bases lay in between. This CDR3 comprises 12 residues. The chain couples TRBV5-1 to TRBJ2-7; TRBD2 is a possible D gene (5 bases). Sequenced: blood, either unsorted or a sorted T cell fraction (not recorded which). The clonotype comes from a male donor with ankylosing spondylitis. The CDR3 loop reads CASSLGEGEQYF. In DNA form, the CDR3 reads TGCGCCAGCAGCTTGGGCGAGGGCGAGCAGTACTTC.